This T cell receptor beta chain was recorded in a study of blood T cell repertoires in COVID-19. Overall study: Both acute and convalescent COVID-19 samples were obtained from the United States, Italy and Spain. T cells, B-cell-depleted T cells, or PBMCs supplied cDNA or gDNA.

The CDR3 is 14 amino acids. From germline, CDR1 is SGHNT and CDR2 YYREEE (reference sequence). Trimming took 0 bases from V and 4 from J, leaving 10 bases between them. Assay used: immunoSEQ multiplex PCR; TCRdb lists only in-frame clones, some missing. Of some 120,000 clones in the sample, less than 90% were seen once. The specimen sequenced was peripheral blood. This sequence originates from a man older than 75 with active or convalescent COVID-19. The rearrangement joins TRBV5-4 to TRBJ1-2; D perhaps matches TRBD1 (6 bases). In nucleotides, the CDR3 is TGTGCCAGCAGCTTGGTTGGACAGACCTATGGCTACACCTTC. Translating gives CASSLVGQTYGYTF.